This entry lists 21 T cell receptor beta chains sequenced from one sample in a study of blood T cell repertoires in COVID-19. TCRdb keeps only in-frame clones here, not all; method: immunoSEQ multiplex PCR. Among roughly 250,000 clones listed, 75% to 90% were seen once. The sequenced sample consisted of PBMCs or T cells enriched from blood (not recorded which). These receptors were collected from a woman in her thirties who had recovered from COVID-19.

V gene TRBV6-7 combines with J gene TRBJ1-4; TRBD1 matches at 7 bases. TRBV6-7 is noted as an ORF with a role that remains uncertain. J gave up 8 bases and V 3 bases, and 21 bases lay outside the gene matches. The length of the CDR3 is 19 residues. Written as DNA, the CDR3 is TGTGCCAGCAGTTATTTCAGGCACAGGGGATGGGACTGGGACGAAAAACTGTTTTTT. Its translation: CASSYFRHRGWDWDEKLFF.

J is TRBJ2-2 and V is TRBV15, with 9 bases identical to TRBD2. The germline gives CDR1 LNHNV, CDR2 YYDKDF (reference sequence). J gave up 2 bases and V 6 bases, and 1 base lay outside the gene matches. This CDR3 has 14 residues. In nucleotides, the CDR3 is TGTGCCACCAGGACTAGCGGAAACACCGGGGAGCTGTTTTTT. Translated, it gives CATRTSGNTGELFF.

The chain recombines TRBV11-2 with TRBJ1-1; the match to TRBD1 covers 8 bases. The CDR3 covers 14 residues. The germline gives CDR1 SGHAT, CDR2 FQNNGV. After removal of 0 bases from V and 9 bases from J, the junction contained 6 bases not matched to a gene. CDR3 loop: CASSLDLDRGQAFF. As DNA, the CDR3 is TGTGCCAGCAGCTTAGATCTAGACAGGGGACAAGCTTTCTTT.

This rearrangement joins TRBV27 to TRBJ2-1; the match to TRBD2 covers 9 bases. V dropped 2 bases and J dropped 3; count of bases not matched to a gene: 2. The CDR3 covers 15 residues. Germline values: CDR1 MNHEY, CDR2 SMNVEV (reference sequence). CDR3 sequence: CASSLETSGYNEQFF. The CDR3 region has the DNA TGTGCCAGCAGTTTAGAGACTAGCGGCTACAATGAGCAGTTCTTC.

CDR3 DNA sequence: TGTGCCAGCAGTTTTGAGGTCAGGGAACAGTTCTTC. Its protein product is CASSFEVREQFF. V and J are TRBV12-3 or TRBV12-4 and TRBJ2-1; weak D call: TRBD1 (5 bases). V lost 3 bases to trimming and J lost 13 bases, with 13 bases between them. The CDR3 has 12 residues.

The CDR3 sequence is CASSLESSWGANTGELFF. The CDR3 DNA follows: TGTGCCAGCAGCTTAGAGTCAAGTTGGGGAGCGAACACCGGGGAGCTGTTTTTT. The chain is built from TRBV7-6 and TRBJ2-2, with a weak D call TRBD2 (5 bases). V was trimmed by 1 base and J by 0 bases, leaving 15 bases between them. Germline V CDR1 and CDR2: SGHVS, FNYEAQ. The CDR3 totals 18 residues.

The rearrangement links TRBV2 to TRBJ1-2, with unresolved D. CDR3 length: 12 amino acids. Between the trimmed V and J ends, which lost 7 bases and 8 bases, there was a span of 14 bases. CDR1 and CDR2 from the germline V gene are SNHLY and FYNNEI. The chain's CDR3 is CASKEVSYGYTF. CDR3 coding DNA: TGTGCCAGCAAAGAGGTTTCGTACGGCTACACCTTC. The full variable domain, completed using reference TRBV2 and TRBJ1-2, is EPEVTQTPSHQVTQMGQEVILRCVPISNHLYFYWYRQILGQKVEFLVSFYNNEISEKSEIFDDQFSVERPDGSNFTLKIRSTKLEDSAMYFCASKEVSYGYTFGSGTRLTVV.

The chain recombines TRBV11-2 with TRBJ2-5; 9 bases map to TRBD1. J lost 1 base, V lost 5 bases, and 8 bases had no gene match. Germline V gives CDR1 SGHAT, CDR2 FQNNGV. CDR3 length: 16 amino acids. CDR3 loop: CASSTRQGGSQETQYF. The CDR3, as DNA: TGTGCCAGCAGCACCCGACAGGGGGGTTCCCAAGAGACCCAGTACTTC.

The rearrangement links TRBV24-1 to TRBJ1-2; D possibly corresponds to TRBD1 (6 bases). Germline CDR1 KGHDR, CDR2 SFDVKD. Trimming shortened V by 7 bases and J by 7 bases, and 27 bases separated the two germline ends. The CDR3 runs 17 residues. CDR3: CATSDQVNSGGFGGYTF. Written as DNA, the CDR3 is TGTGCCACCAGCGATCAGGTTAATTCGGGGGGCTTTGGTGGCTACACCTTC.

This clone was seen only once. The V gene is TRBV11-2, the J gene TRBJ2-7; TRBD2 is a possible D gene (5 bases). The CDR3 is 16 amino acids. In germline, CDR1 is SGHAT, CDR2 FQNNGV. Trimming stripped 0 bases from V and 2 bases from J, with 14 bases between. The CDR3 sequence: CASSLEVANWPYEQYF. The CDR3 DNA follows: TGTGCCAGCAGCTTAGAGGTAGCGAACTGGCCCTACGAGCAGTACTTC.

This chain uses TRBV28 with TRBJ1-4, with D maybe TRBD1 (6 bases). Germline CDR1 MDHEN, CDR2 SYDVKM. This CDR3 has 14 residues. Trimming cost V 6 bases and J 4 bases, with 12 bases left between them. The CDR3 region has the DNA TGTGCCAGCAGCCCAAGGGGGGGTAATGAAAAACTGTTTTTT. Its protein product is CASSPRGGNEKLFF.

The rearrangement joins TRBV18 to TRBJ1-1, with 7 bases identical to TRBD1. This CDR3 has 13 amino acids. The trim removed 3 bases at V and 5 bases at J, leaving 3 bases unmatched. CDR1 is KGHSH, CDR2 LQKENI, per germline. The CDR3 loop is CASSPDRVTEAFF. Here the CDR3 DNA reads TGTGCCAGCTCACCCGACAGGGTTACTGAAGCTTTCTTT.

This sequence joins TRBV7-9 and TRBJ1-1; a possible D gene is TRBD1 (6 bases). There are 16 residues in the CDR3. Germline CDR1 and CDR2: SEHNR and FQNEAQ (reference sequence). The ends were cut back, 4 bases at V and 6 bases at J, with 21 bases in the middle. This chain's CDR3 is CASSYPRGALNAEAFF. For the CDR3, the DNA is TGTGCCAGCAGCTACCCTCGGGGGGCCCTCAATGCTGAAGCTTTCTTT. The whole variable domain, filled in from reference TRBV7-9 and TRBJ1-1, reads DTGVSQNPRHKITKRGQNVTFRCDPISEHNRLYWYRQTLGQGPEFLTYFQNEAQLEKSRLLSDRFSAERPKGSFSTLEIQRTEQGDSAMYLCASSYPRGALNAEAFFGQGTRLTVV.

This chain connects TRBV11-2 to TRBJ1-5, with D possibly TRBD1 on 6 matching bases. V shed 2 bases and J shed 6 bases, with 11 bases lying between them. There are 14 residues in the CDR3. Looked up from germline, CDR1 is SGHAT and CDR2 is FQNNGV. The CDR3 spells CASSLTGRGQPQHF. DNA of the CDR3: TGTGCCAGCAGCTTAACAGGGCGAGGTCAGCCCCAGCATTTT.

This sequence joins TRBV7-9 and TRBJ1-1; maybe TRBD1 (6 bases). CDR3 length: 15 residues. V was clipped by 4 bases and J by 1 base, with 13 bases between them. Germline V gives CDR1 SEHNR, CDR2 FQNEAQ (reference sequence). The chain's CDR3 is CASSWTGQSNTEAFF. As DNA, the CDR3 is TGTGCCAGCAGCTGGACCGGACAGTCGAACACTGAAGCTTTCTTT.

The CDR3, as DNA: TGTGCCAGCAGTTCCAGTAACTATGGCTACACCTTC. Protein sequence: CASSSSNYGYTF. The rearrangement uses TRBV28 and TRBJ1-2; D gene uncertain. V was trimmed by 4 bases and J by 1 base, leaving 4 bases between them. Germline values: CDR1 MDHEN, CDR2 SYDVKM. The CDR3 has 12 residues.

The chain couples TRBV27 to TRBJ2-7; 9 bases match TRBD1. The CDR3 is made up of 16 amino acids. The germline V gene has CDR1 MNHEY and CDR2 SMNVEV (reference sequence). Losses at the gene ends were 4 bases for V and 4 bases for J; bases not matched to a gene: 11. The CDR3 sequence is CASSSGTGSPFYEQYF. CDR3 sequence (DNA): TGTGCCAGCAGTTCCGGGACAGGGTCCCCTTTTTACGAGCAGTACTTC.

The chain carries TRBV3-1 (or the pseudogene TRBV3-2) and TRBJ1-3; D unresolved. Between the trimmed V and J ends, which lost 0 bases and 0 bases, there was a span of 6 bases. CDR3 size: 15 residues. Germline V gene lookup returns CDR1 LGHDT and CDR2 YNNKEL (reference sequence). The CDR3 loop is CASSQDQVSGNTIYF. CDR3 coding DNA: TGTGCCAGCAGCCAAGATCAGGTCTCTGGAAACACCATATATTTT.

In its sample, this clone was seen a few times. V and J are TRBV4-1 and TRBJ1-1; D perhaps matches TRBD1 (6 bases). This CDR3 is built from 13 residues. The ends were cut back, 0 bases at V and 9 bases at J, with 11 bases in the middle. Germline CDR1 is MGHRA and CDR2 is YSYEKL. CDR3 sequence reads: CASSQDDRRKAFF. In DNA form, the CDR3 reads TGCGCCAGCAGCCAAGATGACAGGAGAAAAGCTTTCTTT.

V is TRBV5-1 and J is TRBJ1-4, with D maybe TRBD1 (5 bases). Deletions cut 3 bases from V and 7 bases from J, with 13 bases between. The CDR3 consists of 14 residues. CDR1 is SGHRS, CDR2 YFSETQ, per germline. CDR3 DNA sequence: TGCGCCAGCAGCTATGGGACTTCAGGTGAAAAACTGTTTTTT. Its protein product is CASSYGTSGEKLFF.

The chain carries TRBV4-1 and TRBJ2-7, with D possibly being TRBD2 (5 bases). The germline V gene has CDR1 MGHRA and CDR2 YSYEKL. The length of the CDR3 is 17 residues. Trimming cost V 4 bases and J 5 bases, with 24 bases left between them. CDR3 bases: TGCGCCAGCAGCCGCACCCCCGTGACTACCTACGCTGACGAGCAGTACTTC. It codes for CASSRTPVTTYADEQYF.